This T cell receptor beta chain was found in a study of T cells in Graves' hyperthyroidism and ophthalmopathy. Newly diagnosed hyperthyroidism, duration under 2 months, in patients aged 18 to 65. Amplification of TCR beta CDR3 regions was performed using RNA transcripts as template. Primed by the HTBI set, a first-round RT-PCR was run on the TCR CDR3. MiXCR was run by TCRdb on the multiplex PCR reads, yielding one entry per CDR3 protein. The data contain 300,000 to 450,000 distinct CDR3 sequences, about 15% of them seen just once; the ten biggest clones take up approximately 9.9%. Sequencing was carried out using blood. The receptor was isolated from a woman in her sixties or seventies with Graves' hyperthyroidism.

The CDR3 reads CASSLIGRYNEQFF. As DNA, the CDR3 is TGTGCCAGCAGCTTAATAGGCCGGTACAATGAGCAGTTCTTC. The rearrangement uses TRBV7-8 and TRBJ2-1; D gene uncertain. This CDR3 comprises 14 residues. Germline CDR1 and CDR2: SGHVS and FQNEAQ. V was trimmed by 2 bases and J by 4 bases, leaving 9 bases between them.